These 23 T cell receptor beta chains originate from one sample sequenced in a study of T cells in tuberculosis. Sorting used thawed, overnight-rested PBMC stained with anti-CD3, a viability dye and GMM-loaded CD1B tetramer. The lipid loaded on the CD1B tetramers was C32 glucose monomycolate from Rhodococcus equi. The table came from immunoSEQ multiplex PCR; TCRdb's copy has only in-frame clones and leaves some out. The sample carries about 58,000 clones, 70% to 90% recorded once. The sequenced sample consisted of CD1b-GMM tetramer-negative cells sorted from PBMCs. The receptors come from an adult woman with latent tuberculosis.

The CDR3 loop reads CASSQDRGQYNEQFF. CDR3 coding DNA: TGTGCCAGCAGCCAAGACAGGGGGCAGTACAATGAGCAGTTCTTC. The chain joins TRBV4-2 to TRBJ2-1; TRBD1 matches 8 bases. This CDR3 spans 15 amino acids. The germline V gene has CDR1 LGHNA and CDR2 YNFKEQ. V lost 0 bases, J lost 4 bases, and 2 bases stayed unmatched.

The chain links TRBV27 to TRBJ2-4, with no clear D. V lost 5 bases and J 1 base, leaving 9 bases between the germline ends. The germline V gene has CDR1 MNHEY and CDR2 SMNVEV (reference sequence). The CDR3 length is 14 residues. Here the CDR3 reads CASSLTGAKNIQYF. The CDR3 coding sequence is TGTGCCAGCAGTCTGACCGGGGCCAAAAACATTCAGTACTTC.

The CDR3 region is CASSDGDSYEQYF. DNA of the CDR3: TGTGCCAGCAGTGATGGAGACAGTTACGAGCAGTACTTC. This chain connects TRBV2 to TRBJ2-7; the D gene is possibly TRBD1 (5 bases). The CDR3 length is 13 residues. Between the trimmed V and J ends, which lost 3 bases and 4 bases, there was a span of 10 bases. Germline V gene data show CDR1 as SNHLY and CDR2 as FYNNEI.

The chain employs TRBV11-2 and TRBJ1-2; D gene ambiguous. With 4 bases removed from V and 4 bases from J, the gap between germline ends came to 13 bases. The length of the CDR3 is 14 residues. Germline values: CDR1 SGHAT, CDR2 FQNNGV. The CDR3 protein is CASSSARGAYGYTF. The CDR3 DNA follows: TGTGCCAGCAGCTCCGCACGGGGAGCCTATGGCTACACCTTC.

This chain links TRBV30 with TRBJ1-5; 7 nucleotides line up with TRBD1. CDR1 is GTSNPN, CDR2 SVGIG, per germline (reference sequence). CDR3 length equals 13 residues. V was clipped by 0 bases and J by 11 bases; unmatched bases: 7. CDR3 coding DNA: TGTGCCTGGAGTGTACAGGGGAACTGGGCCCAGCATTTT. Translated, it gives CAWSVQGNWAQHF.

The chain joins TRBV25-1 to TRBJ1-2; TRBD1 might be the D (6 bases). The V end was cut by 3 bases, the J end by 2 bases, with 16 bases between. Germline values: CDR1 MGHDK, CDR2 SYGVNS. This CDR3 is built from 16 residues. The CDR3 sequence: CASSDRGQSLNYGYTF. The CDR3, as DNA: TGTGCCAGCAGTGATCGCGGACAGTCCTTAAACTATGGCTACACCTTC.

The V and J genes are TRBV9 and TRBJ2-1; 8 bases are a match to TRBD1. The J segment lost 1 base and the V segment lost 3 bases, leaving 9 bases of the junction unmatched. The CDR3 runs 17 residues. Germline V gene data show CDR1 as SGDLS and CDR2 as YYNGEE. The CDR3 spells CASSGGTGSLSYNEQFF. CDR3 sequence (DNA): TGTGCCAGCAGCGGTGGGACAGGTTCCCTTTCCTACAATGAGCAGTTCTTC. The variable domain in full, completed from reference TRBV9 and TRBJ2-1, reads DSGVTQTPKHLITATGQRVTLRCSPRSGDLSVYWYQQSLDQGLQFLIQYYNGEERAKGNILERFSAQQFPDLHSELNLSSLELGDSALYFCASSGGTGSLSYNEQFFGPGTRLTVL.

The chain has TRBV7-9 and TRBJ1-1; D is unresolved. V was cut by 5 bases and J by 1 base, with 20 bases left in between. Germline V lookup: CDR1 SEHNR, CDR2 FQNEAQ (reference sequence). The CDR3 has 17 residues. This chain's CDR3 is CASSVRRPHYENTEAFF. Written as DNA, the CDR3 is TGTGCCAGCAGCGTACGGAGACCCCACTATGAGAACACTGAAGCTTTCTTT.

The chain uses TRBV18 and TRBJ1-1, with D perhaps matching TRBD1 (5 bases). V dropped 4 bases and J dropped 13 bases, with 19 bases sitting between them. The CDR3 consists of 13 residues. The germline V gene has CDR1 KGHSH and CDR2 LQKENI. CDR3 protein: CASSRGGNYRHFF. CDR3 coding DNA: TGTGCCAGCTCACGGGGGGGGAATTACAGGCATTTCTTT.

V is TRBV29-1 and J is TRBJ1-1, with no clear D. This CDR3 contains 11 residues. The germline V gene has CDR1 SQVTM and CDR2 ANQGSEA. The V end lost 6 bases, the J end lost 4 bases, and 9 bases lay between the germline ends. As DNA, the CDR3 is TGCAGCGTGGGAGTTTTCACTGAAGCTTTCTTT. Its translation: CSVGVFTEAFF.

The chain is built from TRBV27 and TRBJ2-1, with 7 bases that match TRBD1. Germline CDR1 MNHEY, CDR2 SMNVEV (reference sequence). V shed 6 bases and J 5 bases; nucleotides not matched to a gene: 7. The CDR3 has 14 amino acids. CDR3 coding DNA: TGTGCCAGCAGCCCCCGGGGACAGAACAATGAGCAGTTCTTC. This gives the protein CASSPRGQNNEQFF.

V is TRBV7-3 and J is TRBJ2-1; a weak D match, TRBD1 (7 bases). The CDR3 length is 12 residues. V was clipped by 4 bases and J by 9 bases, with 10 bases between them. CDR1 and CDR2 (germline): SGHTA, FQGTGA. The CDR3 nucleotides are TGTGCCAGCAGCTCCCAGGGGGGTGAGCAGTTCTTC. It specifies CASSSQGGEQFF.

The gene calls are TRBV2 and TRBJ2-7, with D possibly matching TRBD2 (5 bases). Trimming stripped 6 bases from V and 2 bases from J, with 11 bases between. This CDR3 is 13 amino acids long. CDR1 is SNHLY, CDR2 FYNNEI, per germline. The CDR3 DNA sequence: TGTGCCAGCAGATGGACGGGGACCTACGAGCAGTACTTC. Translation gives CASRWTGTYEQYF. Full variable domain (outside the CDR3, taken from reference TRBV2 and TRBJ2-7): EPEVTQTPSHQVTQMGQEVILRCVPISNHLYFYWYRQILGQKVEFLVSFYNNEISEKSEIFDDQFSVERPDGSNFTLKIRSTKLEDSAMYFCASRWTGTYEQYFGPGTRLTVT.

The chain uses TRBV25-1 and TRBJ1-1; D remains ambiguous. Germline V gene sequence: CDR1 MGHDK, CDR2 SYGVNS. V lost 2 bases to trimming and J lost 1 base, with 11 bases between them. The CDR3 is 15 amino acids. The CDR3 protein is CASSETFSGNTEAFF. The CDR3 DNA sequence: TGTGCCAGCAGTGAAACCTTCAGCGGGAACACTGAAGCTTTCTTT. The complete variable domain, with remaining parts taken from reference TRBV25-1 and TRBJ1-1, reads EADIYQTPRYLVIGTGKKITLECSQTMGHDKMYWYQQDPGMELHLIHYSYGVNSTEKGDLSSESTVSRIRTEHFPLTLESARPSHTSQYLCASSETFSGNTEAFFGQGTRLTVV.

The rearrangement joins TRBV28 to TRBJ2-7; 9 nucleotides agree with TRBD1. The V and J ends lost 5 bases and 1 base, in that order; junction bases with no gene match: 3. Germline values: CDR1 MDHEN, CDR2 SYDVKM. This CDR3 spans 14 amino acids. The CDR3 DNA sequence: TGTGCCAGCAGTGGGACAGGGCAGTCCTACGAGCAGTACTTC. It translates to CASSGTGQSYEQYF.

The chain recombines TRBV28 with TRBJ1-1; a possible D gene is TRBD1 (5 bases). Germline V gives CDR1 MDHEN, CDR2 SYDVKM. CDR3 length: 17 residues. V dropped 4 bases and J dropped 0 bases, with 18 bases sitting between them. The CDR3 is CASSSRTKGLMNTEAFF. The CDR3 DNA follows: TGTGCCAGCAGTTCCCGGACAAAGGGCCTCATGAACACTGAAGCTTTCTTT.

The chain is built from TRBV28 and TRBJ2-7, with 11 bases fitting TRBD2. The germline CDR1 and CDR2 sequences are MDHEN and SYDVKM. V gave up 7 bases and J gave up 2 bases; unmatched junction bases: 10. CDR3 length equals 16 residues. For the CDR3, the DNA is TGTGCCAGCACCCCAGGCCCGGGACTAGCGGCCTACGAGCAGTACTTC. This gives the protein CASTPGPGLAAYEQYF.

The table lists this clone with a count of one. The chain couples TRBV27 to TRBJ1-1; 7 positions match TRBD1. Germline CDR1 MNHEY, CDR2 SMNVEV (reference sequence). V lost 3 bases, J lost 0 bases, and 4 bases stayed unmatched. The CDR3 runs 15 residues. The CDR3 here is CASSLLGGLNTEAFF. The CDR3 bases are TGTGCCAGCAGTTTGCTAGGGGGCTTGAACACTGAAGCTTTCTTT.

As DNA, the CDR3 is TGCGCCAGCAGCCAAGATTGGAGGGACGAAAAACTGTTTTTT. It codes for CASSQDWRDEKLFF. V is TRBV4-3 and J is TRBJ1-4; possible D gene TRBD1, 5 bases. V lost 0 bases and J 8 bases, leaving 10 bases between the germline ends. Germline values: CDR1 LGHNA, CDR2 YSLEER. This CDR3 is 14 amino acids long.

By frequency in the sample, this clone is medium-sized (0.01 to 0.1%). The rearrangement links TRBV6-4 to TRBJ2-1; 8 bases fit TRBD2. Germline values: CDR1 MRHNA, CDR2 SNTAGT. This CDR3 spans 16 amino acids. V gave up 5 bases and J gave up 5 bases; unmatched junction bases: 11. CDR3 coding DNA: TGTGCCAGCAGTCTTGGGAGCGGGAGTGGGGACAATGAGCAGTTCTTC. Its translation: CASSLGSGSGDNEQFF.

This chain connects TRBV6-6 to TRBJ1-1; 8 bases fit TRBD1. The V segment lost 5 bases and the J segment 2 bases; nucleotides outside the gene matches: 4. There are 14 residues in the CDR3. The V gene's germline CDR1 is MNHNY and CDR2 SVGAGI (reference sequence). CDR3 sequence reads: CASSNRGANTEAFF. The CDR3 coding sequence is TGTGCCAGCAGTAACAGGGGGGCCAACACTGAAGCTTTCTTT.

The chain links TRBV30 to TRBJ1-6, with D unresolved. This CDR3 is built from 12 residues. The V gene lost 1 base and the J gene lost 8 bases, with 6 bases spanning the gap. Germline CDR1 GTSNPN, CDR2 SVGIG (reference sequence). CDR3 sequence (DNA): TGTGCCTGGAGTGGTCGGGATTCACCCCTCCACTTT. Translation gives CAWSGRDSPLHF.

The chain combines TRBV5-4 with TRBJ1-3; a possible D gene is TRBD1 (5 bases). The V and J ends lost 4 bases and 7 bases respectively, with 21 bases between them. The CDR3 is 16 amino acids. Germline values: CDR1 SGHNT, CDR2 YYREEE (reference sequence). CDR3 residues: CASSQDQLQVHNTIYF. DNA for the CDR3: TGTGCCAGCAGCCAAGATCAGTTACAGGTCCATAACACCATATATTTT.